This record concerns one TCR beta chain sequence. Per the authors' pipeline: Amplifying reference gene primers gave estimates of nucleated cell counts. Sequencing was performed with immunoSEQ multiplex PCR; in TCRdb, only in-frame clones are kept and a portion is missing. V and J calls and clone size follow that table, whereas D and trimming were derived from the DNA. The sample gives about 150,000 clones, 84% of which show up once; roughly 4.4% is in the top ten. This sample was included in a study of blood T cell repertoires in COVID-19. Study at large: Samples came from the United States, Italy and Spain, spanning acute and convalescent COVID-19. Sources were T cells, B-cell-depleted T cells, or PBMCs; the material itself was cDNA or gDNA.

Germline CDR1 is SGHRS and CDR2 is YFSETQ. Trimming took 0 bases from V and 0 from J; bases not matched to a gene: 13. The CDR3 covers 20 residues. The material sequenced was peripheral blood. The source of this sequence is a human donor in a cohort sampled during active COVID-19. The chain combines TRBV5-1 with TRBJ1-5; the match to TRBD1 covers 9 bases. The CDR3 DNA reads TGCGCCAGCAGCTTGGACGGGTTAGGGACAGGGCGAGATAGCAATCAGCCCCAGCATTTT. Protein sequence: CASSLDGLGTGRDSNQPQHF.